This T cell receptor beta chain was sequenced for a study of blood T cell repertoires in COVID-19. The wider study: Researchers got acute and convalescent COVID-19 samples from the United States, Italy and Spain.

Germline V gene data show CDR1 as SEHNR and CDR2 as FQNEAQ (reference sequence). The CDR3 sequence is 14 residues long. J lost 4 bases, V lost 5 bases, and 4 bases had no gene match. Only in-frame clones appear in the TCRdb table, and some are missing; sequencing was by immunoSEQ multiplex PCR. The top ten clones hold about 0.7% of a sample with some 260,000 clones, roughly 87% of them seen once. The clonotype comes from a human donor in a cohort sampled during active COVID-19. The chain has TRBV7-9 and TRBJ1-4, with 7 positions matching TRBD1. Sequencing was carried out using peripheral blood. The CDR3 here is CASSPGQVNEKLFF. CDR3 DNA sequence: TGTGCCAGCAGCCCCGGACAGGTTAATGAAAAACTGTTTTTT.